The 29 T cell receptor beta chains in this list originate from one sample, sequenced in a study of T-cell memory formation after mild COVID-19. TCRdb used MiXCR to reprocess the 5' RACE reads, holding one entry per CDR3 protein. The sample has fewer than 650,000 distinct CDR3 sequences, 17% seen once. The specimen was PBMCs or a T cell subset sorted from them (not recorded which). The receptor source for this set is an adult woman who had mild COVID-19 (a few samples of this study predate the infection). Cell type and time point are not known.

There are a few counts of this clonotype. The CDR3 reads CASSAAGTGDEKLFF. CDR3 nucleotides: TGTGCCAGCAGCGCTGCCGGGACAGGGGATGAAAAACTGTTTTTT. The chain is built from TRBV9 and TRBJ1-4; 10 positions match TRBD1. Per germline, CDR1 SGDLS and CDR2 YYNGEE. V was clipped by 3 bases and J by 6 bases; unmatched bases: 5. The length of the CDR3 is 15 residues.

This clonotype appeared a few times. The chain recombines TRBV4-1 with TRBJ2-3; 9 bases line up with TRBD1. V lost 0 bases to trimming and J lost 4 bases; unmatched junction nucleotides: 2. The CDR3 contains 15 residues. Per germline, CDR1 MGHRA and CDR2 YSYEKL. The CDR3 DNA reads as TGCGCCAGCAGCCAAGATGGGACAGGGTCAGATACGCAGTATTTT. Its protein product is CASSQDGTGSDTQYF.

The chain joins TRBV5-1 to TRBJ2-3; 10 nucleotides match TRBD1. The germline CDR1 and CDR2 sequences are SGHRS and YFSETQ. The V segment lost 4 bases and the J segment 4 bases; nucleotides outside the gene matches: 6. CDR3 length equals 15 residues. The CDR3 sequence is CASSPPGQGSDTQYF. For the CDR3, the DNA is TGCGCCAGCAGCCCTCCGGGACAGGGGTCAGATACGCAGTATTTT.

CDR3 DNA sequence: TGTGCCAGCAGTTGGGACTCCGCCCGTTTCGAGCAGTACTTC. This gives the protein CASSWDSARFEQYF. The V gene is TRBV6-2 or TRBV6-3, the J gene TRBJ2-7; D might be TRBD2 (6 bases). The CDR3 is made up of 14 amino acids. V was clipped by 4 bases and J by 6 bases, with 16 bases between them. CDR1 MNHEY and CDR2 SVGEGT come from the germline V gene.

This clonotype was observed a few times. The chain uses TRBV20-1 and TRBJ2-1; 9 bases align to TRBD1. V trimming: 5 bases; J trimming: 8 bases; junction bases outside the gene matches: 10. Germline V CDR1 and CDR2: DFQATT, SNEGSKA (reference sequence). CDR3 length: 14 amino acids. The CDR3 protein is CSASRPGQGDEQFF. In DNA, the CDR3 is TGCAGTGCTTCTAGACCGGGACAGGGCGATGAGCAGTTCTTC.

This clonotype turned up a few times. The rearrangement uses TRBV7-8 and TRBJ2-1; D gene unclear. V was pared by 5 bases and J by 9 bases, with 14 bases between. The length of the CDR3 is 13 residues. Germline-derived CDR1 and CDR2 are SGHVS and FQNEAQ. The CDR3 region has the DNA TGTGCCAGCAGCCCCGGTACAACTGGTGAGCAGTTCTTC. Translation gives CASSPGTTGEQFF. The variable domain in full, completed from reference TRBV7-8 and TRBJ2-1, reads GAGVSQSPRYKVAKRGQDVALRCDPISGHVSLFWYQQALGQGPEFLTYFQNEAQLDKSGLPSDRFFAERPEGSVSTLKIQRTQQEDSAVYLCASSPGTTGEQFFGPGTRLTVL.

In regard to this clonotype: A much larger clone differs from this one at a single base, so this may be a read error. In nucleotides, the CDR3 is TGTGCCAGAAGCTTTGGAGGGGGTAGCACAGATACGCAGTATTTT. Protein: CARSFGGGSTDTQYF. The chain combines TRBV7-6 with TRBJ2-3; D tentatively fits TRBD1 or TRBD2 (6 bases each). The CDR3 is 15 residues long. Germline CDR1 reads SGHVS; CDR2 reads FNYEAQ.

This clonotype was detected ten times or more. This chain links TRBV13 with TRBJ2-7; 10 bases fit TRBD1. The germline V gene encodes CDR1 PRHDT and CDR2 FYEKMQ (reference sequence). Germline trimming cut 0 bases from V and 2 bases from J; bases unmatched to any gene: 1. This CDR3 is 15 amino acids long. This CDR3 reads CASSLGGQGTYEQYF. In DNA form, the CDR3 reads TGTGCCAGCAGCTTAGGGGGACAGGGGACCTACGAGCAGTACTTC. Full variable domain (missing parts from reference TRBV13 and TRBJ2-7): AAGVIQSPRHLIKEKRETATLKCYPIPRHDTVYWYQQGPGQDPQFLISFYEKMQSDKGSIPDRFSAQQFSDYHSELNMSSLELGDSALYFCASSLGGQGTYEQYFGPGTRLTVT.

J is TRBJ2-1 and V is TRBV25-1, with 10 nucleotides matching TRBD1. The CDR3 runs 16 residues. CDR1 and CDR2 from the germline V gene are MGHDK and SYGVNS. V lost 1 base to trimming and J lost 4 bases; unmatched junction nucleotides: 4. CDR3 bases: TGTGCCAGCAGTGAATTAGGACAGGGGGGTTACAATGAGCAGTTCTTC. Protein product: CASSELGQGGYNEQFF.

This clonotype was seen a handful of times. This sequence joins TRBV5-6 and TRBJ2-2; D is uncertain. Germline loops: CDR1 SGHDT, CDR2 YYEEEE. Trimming took off 2 bases at V and 4 bases at J, with 9 bases between the two ends. The CDR3 consists of 14 residues. The CDR3 here is CASSFEFGTGELFF. In DNA form, the CDR3 reads TGTGCCAGCAGCTTCGAGTTCGGCACCGGGGAGCTGTTTTTT.

This clonotype was recorded a few times. The chain uses TRBV7-9 and TRBJ2-5; no definite D call. Trimming took off 2 bases at V and 5 bases at J, with 9 bases between the two ends. CDR3 length equals 13 residues. In germline, CDR1 is SEHNR, CDR2 FQNEAQ (reference sequence). The CDR3 reads CASSLIAPETQYF. CDR3 DNA sequence: TGTGCCAGCAGCTTAATAGCTCCGGAGACCCAGTACTTC.

The V gene is TRBV6-1, the J gene TRBJ2-2; 9 nucleotides match TRBD2. The germline gives CDR1 MNHNS, CDR2 SASEGT. Trimming cost V 6 bases and J 5 bases; bases outside gene matches: 10. The CDR3 runs 16 residues. CDR3 region: CASSRIAGATTGELFF. The CDR3 nucleotides read TGTGCCAGCAGCCGGATAGCGGGGGCCACAACCGGGGAGCTGTTTTTT.

The V and J genes are TRBV13 and TRBJ2-3; a possible D gene is TRBD1 (6 bases). The V end was cut by 4 bases, the J end by 5 bases, with 22 bases between. Germline loops: CDR1 PRHDT, CDR2 FYEKMQ (reference sequence). This CDR3 contains 17 residues. The CDR3 spells CASSSRDTGNSRDTQYF. The DNA for the CDR3 is TGTGCCAGCAGCTCCCGAGATACAGGGAATAGTAGAGATACGCAGTATTTT.

The chain links TRBV29-1 to TRBJ2-3; D is unresolved. The CDR3 loop spans 14 amino acids. Germline V gene lookup returns CDR1 SQVTM and CDR2 ANQGSEA. The V end was cut by 6 bases, the J end by 1 base, with 14 bases between. CDR3 region: CSVPLRAGTDTQYF. The DNA of the CDR3 is TGCAGCGTCCCCCTTCGGGCTGGCACAGATACGCAGTATTTT.

This sequence joins TRBV12-3 or TRBV12-4 and TRBJ1-1; no definite D call. V lost 2 bases, J lost 7 bases, and 11 bases lay in between. CDR3 length: 13 amino acids. This CDR3 reads CASSLLTADEAFF. CDR3 DNA sequence: TGTGCCAGCAGTTTATTAACCGCAGATGAAGCTTTCTTT.

The CDR3, as DNA: TGTGCCAGCAGTTCCGTTAGGGACACCGACCCCTACGAGCAGTACTTC. It specifies CASSSVRDTDPYEQYF. The V gene is TRBV12-3 or TRBV12-4, the J gene TRBJ2-7, with a tentative D call TRBD1 (6 bases). Trimming cost V 4 bases and J 2 bases, with 18 bases left between them. The CDR3 has 16 residues.

This chain joins TRBV7-9 and TRBJ2-1; 9 bases fit TRBD1. Germline V gene sequence: CDR1 SEHNR, CDR2 FQNEAQ (reference sequence). CDR3 length equals 15 residues. The trim removed 5 bases at V and 7 bases at J, leaving 9 bases unmatched. The CDR3 sequence is CASSAPGQGVNEQFF. The CDR3 DNA is TGTGCCAGCAGCGCCCCGGGACAGGGTGTGAATGAGCAGTTCTTC.

The V call is TRBV12-3 or TRBV12-4, the J call TRBJ2-1, with D possibly TRBD2 on 5 matching bases. Trimming cost V 6 bases and J 7 bases, with 16 bases left between them. The CDR3 sequence is 14 residues long. The CDR3, as DNA: TGTGCCAGCAGCGAAGATGGACTTTTAAATGAGCAGTTCTTC. This sequence encodes CASSEDGLLNEQFF.

Many counts were recorded for this clonotype. V is TRBV6-5 and J is TRBJ1-1; the match to TRBD1 covers 7 bases. This CDR3 is 18 amino acids long. In germline, CDR1 is MNHEY, CDR2 SVGAGI. V gave up 5 bases and J gave up 5 bases; unmatched junction bases: 20. CDR3 in DNA: TGTGCCAGCAGTGAGGCCTGGACAGGAGGAGGGTTGTGGACTGAAGCTTTCTTT. This gives the protein CASSEAWTGGGLWTEAFF.

This clonotype has more than one count but fewer than ten. The genes are TRBV18 and TRBJ2-3, with D perhaps being TRBD1 or TRBD2 (5 bases each). Germline lookup yields CDR1 KGHSH and CDR2 LQKENI. This CDR3 is built from 15 residues. Trimming pared 3 bases from V and 2 bases from J, leaving 12 bases between. The CDR3 is CASSPLPGPTDTQYF. DNA of the CDR3: TGTGCCAGCTCACCCCTCCCGGGGCCCACAGATACGCAGTATTTT.

The rearrangement uses TRBV10-2 and TRBJ1-6, with D hard to call. The CDR3 is 17 residues long. The germline V gene has CDR1 WSHSY and CDR2 SAAADI. Deletions cut 0 bases from V and 6 bases from J, with 15 bases between. The CDR3 DNA reads TGCGCCAGCAGTGAGTCGCGTCTAACGGGCGGTAATTCACCCCTCCACTTT. The encoded protein is CASSESRLTGGNSPLHF.

The table lists this clonotype with a few counts. The chain joins TRBV7-9 to TRBJ2-7; possible D gene TRBD2, 6 bases. This CDR3 spans 15 amino acids. The germline CDR1 and CDR2 sequences are SEHNR and FQNEAQ (reference sequence). Trimming removed 5 bases at V and 6 bases at J, with 20 bases between. The CDR3 protein is CASSPGGIRDREQYF. CDR3 coding DNA: TGTGCCAGCAGCCCCGGGGGTATCAGGGATCGCGAGCAGTACTTC.

This clonotype was observed a handful of times. The chain employs TRBV12-3 or TRBV12-4 and TRBJ1-2; the D is unclear. V dropped 5 bases and J dropped 4 bases, with 14 bases sitting between them. This CDR3 is built from 14 residues. The CDR3 loop is CASSLHPQSYGYTF. CDR3 sequence (DNA): TGTGCCAGCAGTCTGCACCCGCAGTCCTATGGCTACACCTTC.

The J gene is TRBJ2-1, the V gene TRBV11-2; 9 bases map to TRBD2. The trim removed 5 bases at V and 5 bases at J, leaving 10 bases unmatched. Germline CDR1 reads SGHAT; CDR2 reads FQNNGV. The CDR3 consists of 16 residues. CDR3 amino acids: CASSGLRGRADNEQFF. In DNA form, the CDR3 reads TGTGCCAGCAGCGGACTTCGCGGGAGGGCCGACAATGAGCAGTTCTTC. The full variable domain, rest sourced from reference TRBV11-2 and TRBJ2-1, is EAGVAQSPRYKIIEKRQSVAFWCNPISGHATLYWYQQILGQGPKLLIQFQNNGVVDDSQLPKDRFSAERLKGVDSTLKIQPAKLEDSAVYLCASSGLRGRADNEQFFGPGTRLTVL.

The gene calls are TRBV23-1 and TRBJ2-5, with D unclear. TRBV23-1 carries the ORF label, with uncertain function. The CDR3 length is 18 residues. V lost 0 bases and J 0 bases, leaving 17 bases between the germline ends. The CDR3 reads CASSQSRIRELYQETQYF. The CDR3 coding sequence is TGCGCCAGCAGTCAATCGCGGATAAGAGAGCTGTACCAAGAGACCCAGTACTTC.

There are a few counts of this clonotype. The rearrangement joins TRBV7-6 to TRBJ2-3; D gene unclear. The CDR3 runs to 14 residues. With 1 base removed from V and 4 bases from J, the gap between germline ends came to 9 bases. CDR1 is SGHVS and CDR2 is FNYEAQ in the germline V gene. The DNA for the CDR3 is TGTGCCAGCAGCTTAGGCATATTCCCAGATACGCAGTATTTT. Residues: CASSLGIFPDTQYF.

There are a few counts of this clonotype. CDR3 loop: CASSLGWGLAGETQYF. The CDR3 nucleotides are TGTGCCAGCAGCTTAGGGTGGGGACTAGCAGGAGAGACCCAGTACTTC. The V call is TRBV7-2, the J call TRBJ2-5; TRBD2 agrees at 9 bases. Trimming took 1 base from V and 4 from J; bases not matched to a gene: 7. Germline V CDR1 and CDR2: SGHTA, FQGNSA. This CDR3 spans 16 amino acids. The full variable domain, rest sourced from reference TRBV7-2 and TRBJ2-5, is GAGVSQSPSNKVTEKGKDVELRCDPISGHTALYWYRQSLGQGLEFLIYFQGNSAPDKSGLPSDRFSAERTGGSVSTLTIQRTQQEDSAVYLCASSLGWGLAGETQYFGPGTRLLVL.

The CDR3 nucleotides are TGTGCCAGCAGCTTAGGGGCAGGAGTCACTGAAGCTTTCTTT. Translated, it gives CASSLGAGVTEAFF. The rearrangement uses TRBV7-9 and TRBJ1-1, with D unresolved. In germline, CDR1 is SEHNR, CDR2 FQNEAQ (reference sequence). The CDR3 contains 14 residues. Trimming removed 1 base at V and 4 bases at J, with 10 bases between.

The rearrangement links TRBV7-9 to TRBJ2-7, with D uncertain. The V gene lost 5 bases and the J gene lost 3 bases, with 11 bases spanning the gap. In germline, CDR1 is SEHNR, CDR2 FQNEAQ (reference sequence). The CDR3 is 13 amino acids. Written as DNA, the CDR3 is TGTGCCAGCAGCCCGGATCTCCTCTACGAGCAGTACTTC. As protein: CASSPDLLYEQYF.